These 19 T cell receptor beta chains originate from one sample sequenced in a study of breast tumors, draining lymph nodes, adjacent tissues. The lymph nodes were axillary draining lymph nodes from breast cancer patients. MiXCR, run by TCRdb on the multiplex PCR reads, gives a single entry per CDR3 protein. This table has about 80,000 distinct CDR3 sequences, 15% to 20% appearing once. Sequences were obtained from axillary lymph node tissue. These receptors all come from a female donor with breast cancer. Some clones in this sample may be carry-over from other donors' samples.

Turning to this clonotype: A much larger clone sits a single nucleotide away, making a read error possible. The chain joins TRBV6-1 to TRBJ2-2; D remains unclear. Trimming removed 6 bases from V and 2 bases from J, with 10 bases in between. The CDR3 consists of 14 residues. Germline V gives CDR1 MNHNS, CDR2 SASEGT. The CDR3 DNA sequence: TGTGCCAGCAGCGTAGAAGGAAACACCGGGGAGCTGTTTTTT. Protein: CASSVEGNTGELFF.

This clonotype was seen repeatedly, ten times or more. The chain carries TRBV11-3 and TRBJ2-7; D is unclear. Per germline, CDR1 SGHNT and CDR2 YENEEA. The CDR3 runs 15 residues. Trimming left V 0 bases short and J 3 bases short, with 12 bases between. The CDR3 loop reads CASSLETTDGYEQYF. CDR3 DNA sequence: TGTGCCAGCAGCTTAGAAACCACGGATGGCTACGAGCAGTACTTC.

This clonotype was seen ten or more times. CDR3 coding DNA: TGTGCCAGCAGGGCCCCCTGGCTGGAGACCCAGTACTTC. Protein product: CASRAPWLETQYF. The J gene is TRBJ2-5, the V gene TRBV11-2; D call uncertain. The V end lost 6 bases, the J end lost 5 bases, and 13 bases lay between the germline ends. Germline V gene sequence: CDR1 SGHAT, CDR2 FQNNGV. The CDR3 sequence is 13 residues long.

This clonotype was counted a single time. This may stem from a read error, because a much larger clone lies one nucleotide away. V is TRBV7-2 and J is TRBJ2-7; 8 bases align to TRBD2. Germline V gene data show CDR1 as SGHTA and CDR2 as FQGNSA. The junction had 8 bases not matched to a gene; V was cut back by 1 base and J by 0 bases. This CDR3 has 17 amino acids. Written as DNA, the CDR3 is TGTGCCAGCAGCTTAGGGGGACTAGTGGGAGACTCCTACGAGCAGTACTTC. This sequence encodes CASSLGGLVGDSYEQYF.

This clonotype was counted ten times or more. J is TRBJ2-1 and V is TRBV12-3 or TRBV12-4; 10 bases line up with TRBD2. With 3 bases clipped from V and 5 bases from J, the junction kept 4 bases outside the gene matches. The CDR3 is 15 residues long. The CDR3 loop reads CASSFRLAGDNEQFF. CDR3 DNA sequence: TGTGCCAGCAGTTTCCGTCTAGCGGGAGACAATGAGCAGTTCTTC.

This clonotype came up once. A much larger clone differs from this one at a single base, so this may be a read error. The gene calls are TRBV6-2 or TRBV6-3 and TRBJ1-6; TRBD1 is a possible D gene (5 bases). Germline CDR1 is MNHEY and CDR2 is SVGEGT. CDR3 size: 16 residues. CDR3 sequence reads: CASSYRDLAPNSPFHF. CDR3 nucleotide sequence: TGTGCCAGCAGTTACCGGGACCTCGCGCCCAATTCACCCTTCCACTTT.

This clonotype was seen ten or more times. One end of the junction varies from germline; a read error may be responsible. This sequence joins TRBV3-1 and TRBJ2-7, with TRBD2 matching 7 bases. From germline, CDR1 is LGHDT and CDR2 YNNKEL (reference sequence). The CDR3 loop spans 14 amino acids. The DNA of the CDR3 is TGTGCCAGCAGCCAATCTCGGGGGGAGGCCCCCCGGCACTTC. As protein: CASSQSRGEAPRHF.

This clonotype appeared many times. V usage is TRBV19 and J usage is TRBJ2-3; no definite D call. Germline loops: CDR1 LNHDA, CDR2 SQIVND (reference sequence). V lost 5 bases and J lost 1, with 7 bases in between. This CDR3 contains 13 residues. CDR3 in DNA: TGTGCCAGTAGTCCCACAGGCACAGATACGCAGTATTTT. Its translation: CASSPTGTDTQYF.

A note on this clonotype: A much more abundant neighbour one base away suggests this may be a read error. The rearrangement links TRBV20-1 to TRBJ2-2; either TRBD1 or TRBD2 may supply D (5 bases each). The CDR3 is 14 residues long. The ends were cut back, 5 bases at V and 7 bases at J, with 17 bases in the middle. From germline, CDR1 is DFQATT and CDR2 SNEGSKA (reference sequence). The CDR3 loop reads CSAGTARSGGELFF. The CDR3 nucleotides read TGCAGTGCTGGGACCGCACGGTCGGGCGGGGAGCTGTTTTTT.

This clonotype was counted many times. The rearrangement uses TRBV20-1 and TRBJ2-2; a possible D gene is TRBD2 (5 bases). V lost 1 base to trimming and J lost 4 bases, with 10 bases between them. Germline V CDR1 and CDR2: DFQATT, SNEGSKA (reference sequence). The CDR3 loop spans 14 amino acids. Here the CDR3 reads CSARVRGSTGELFF. The CDR3 nucleotides read TGCAGTGCTAGAGTAAGAGGGAGCACCGGGGAGCTGTTTTTT.

This clonotype was observed a handful of times. CDR3 coding DNA: TGTGCCTGGAGTGTAGGTCTAGCGGGAGTCTACGAGCAGTACTTC. Translated, it gives CAWSVGLAGVYEQYF. The chain employs TRBV30 and TRBJ2-7; 10 nucleotides agree with TRBD2. With 0 bases clipped from V and 3 bases from J, the junction kept 5 bases outside the gene matches. The CDR3 runs to 15 residues. CDR1 is GTSNPN and CDR2 is SVGIG in the germline V gene (reference sequence).

This clonotype was observed a handful of times. This chain connects TRBV28 to TRBJ2-5; D may match TRBD1 or TRBD2 (7 bases each). The CDR3 has 15 residues. Germline V CDR1 and CDR2: MDHEN, SYDVKM. Trimming took 8 bases from V and 5 from J, leaving 21 bases between them. The CDR3: CASSSRGGGRETQYF. The CDR3 nucleotides are TGTGCCAGCTCCTCCAGGGGAGGGGGCCGGGAGACCCAGTACTTC.

This clonotype was detected a few times. The gene calls are TRBV28 and TRBJ2-5; 7 bases agree with TRBD2. Germline CDR1 is MDHEN and CDR2 is SYDVKM. This CDR3 spans 14 amino acids. With 7 bases clipped from V and 5 bases from J, the junction kept 10 bases outside the gene matches. CDR3 coding DNA: TGTGCCAGCATCTCGGGACTATTCGGCGAGACCCAGTACTTC. It specifies CASISGLFGETQYF.

With respect to this clonotype: A single base separates this from a much larger clone, so it may be a read error. V is TRBV6-1 and J is TRBJ2-5, with 8 bases fitting TRBD1. The CDR3 is 15 amino acids. In germline, CDR1 is MNHNS, CDR2 SASEGT. J lost 4 bases, V lost 6 bases, and 10 bases had no gene match. CDR3 in amino acids: CASRTLPGGVETQYF. Written as DNA, the CDR3 is TGTGCCAGCAGAACCCTCCCAGGGGGCGTAGAGACCCAGTACTTC.

As concerns this clonotype: Just one base apart from a much larger clone, this may be a read error. This chain links TRBV12-3 or TRBV12-4 with TRBJ2-1; 10 nucleotides match TRBD2. Trimming removed 6 bases from V and 9 bases from J; junction bases left unmatched: 11. CDR3 length: 15 residues. CDR3 nucleotide sequence: TGTGCCAGCAGGTTATCGGCTAGCGGGAGCACTGAGCAGTTCTTC. This codes for CASRLSASGSTEQFF.

This clonotype appeared a few times. V usage is TRBV28 and J usage is TRBJ1-2; D uncertain. The V gene lost 5 bases and the J gene lost 4 bases, with 8 bases spanning the gap. This CDR3 has 12 residues. The germline CDR1 and CDR2 sequences are MDHEN and SYDVKM. This chain's CDR3 is CASSDGSYGYTF. The CDR3, as DNA: TGTGCCAGCAGTGATGGTTCCTATGGCTACACCTTC.

There are many counts of this clonotype. V is TRBV2 and J is TRBJ1-2; perhaps TRBD1 as D (5 bases). The CDR3 length is 12 residues. Trimming shortened V by 7 bases and J by 4 bases, and 10 bases separated the two germline ends. Germline CDR1 and CDR2: SNHLY and FYNNEI. The CDR3: CASNGGGYGYTF. In DNA form, the CDR3 reads TGTGCCAGCAATGGGGGAGGCTATGGCTACACCTTC.

The chain combines TRBV7-8 with TRBJ2-4; 7 bases fit TRBD1. This CDR3 region has 17 residues. The germline V gene encodes CDR1 SGHVS and CDR2 FQNEAQ. The V gene end was trimmed by 8 bases and the J gene end by 0 bases; junction bases not matched to a gene: 13. The CDR3 region has the DNA TGTGCCAGCGGCCCTTGGGGAAGGGACAGAGCCAAAAACATTCAGTACTTC. This codes for CASGPWGRDRAKNIQYF.

This clonotype was counted between two and nine times. The genes are TRBV3-1 and TRBJ1-2; 7 bases align to TRBD1. The CDR3 loop spans 12 amino acids. Germline assignment: CDR1 LGHDT and CDR2 YNNKEL (reference sequence). With V trimmed by 3 bases and J by 11 bases, 6 bases remained unmatched. The CDR3 spells CASSQGTASYTF. Written as DNA, the CDR3 is TGTGCCAGCAGCCAGGGGACAGCGTCATACACCTTC.